These 22 T cell receptor beta chains came from one sample sequenced in a study of cytomegalovirus exposure and HLA in healthy donors. Both 60 Vbeta primers and 13 Jbeta primers went into the PCR. The table came from immunoSEQ multiplex PCR; TCRdb's copy has only in-frame clones and leaves some out. This sample has over 85,000 clones, with around 79% found just once. Sequenced sample: PBMCs. These receptors came from a woman under 40 in good health and CMV-seronegative.

As concerns this clone: This same CDR3 is encoded by further DNA sequences in the sample. The chain has TRBV28 and TRBJ2-6; D gene uncertain. The CDR3 runs 16 residues. Trimming removed 7 bases at V and 0 bases at J, with 13 bases between. Per germline, CDR1 MDHEN and CDR2 SYDVKM. Here the CDR3 DNA reads TGTGCCAGCACCGTACCGCGCGGCTCTGGGGCCAACGTCCTGACTTTC. It translates to CASTVPRGSGANVLTF.

The sample holds one count of this clone. The chain couples TRBV7-9 to TRBJ1-1, with D possibly matching TRBD1 (5 bases). Germline CDR1 SEHNR, CDR2 FQNEAQ (reference sequence). V lost 5 bases and J lost 1, with 5 bases in between. The CDR3 runs 12 residues. The CDR3 loop reads CASSQGNTEAFF. CDR3 nucleotide sequence: TGTGCCAGCAGCCAGGGGAACACTGAAGCTTTCTTT.

This chain uses TRBV5-8 with TRBJ2-5; no clear D. Germline assignment: CDR1 SGHTS and CDR2 YDEGEE. V was trimmed by 2 bases and J by 5 bases, leaving 4 bases between them. This CDR3 spans 11 amino acids. CDR3 residues: CASSFYETQYF. The CDR3 nucleotides are TGTGCCAGCAGCTTTTATGAGACCCAGTACTTC. Based on the CDR3 plus reference TRBV5-8 and TRBJ2-5, the full variable domain is EAGVTQSPTHLIKTRGQQATLRCSPISGHTSVYWYQQALGLGLQFLLWYDEGEERNRGNFPPRFSGRQFPNYSSELNVNALELEDSALYLCASSFYETQYFGPGTRLLVL.

The V gene is TRBV6-5, the J gene TRBJ1-6; 8 nucleotides align to TRBD1. This CDR3 is built from 15 residues. CDR1 and CDR2 (germline): MNHEY, SVGAGI. The V and J ends lost 7 bases and 7 bases, in that order; junction bases with no gene match: 9. The CDR3 protein is CASTRTGLSNSPLHF. As DNA, the CDR3 is TGTGCCAGCACCAGGACAGGGCTTTCGAATTCACCCCTCCACTTT.

In its sample, this clone was seen a few times. The CDR3 region has the DNA TGTGCCAGCAGCCAGAAGCTCGGGCAGCCCCAGCATTTT. It codes for CASSQKLGQPQHF. The chain combines TRBV14 with TRBJ1-5; D is ambiguous. The CDR3 is made up of 13 amino acids. The V end was cut by 3 bases, the J end by 7 bases, with 10 bases between. CDR1 is SGHDN, CDR2 FVKESK, per germline.

This sequence joins TRBV6-5 and TRBJ2-7; D ambiguous. V lost 0 bases and J lost 9, with 12 bases in between. CDR3 length: 13 residues. The germline CDR1 and CDR2 sequences are MNHEY and SVGAGI. The CDR3 DNA sequence: TGTGCCAGCAGTTACTCAGGTGCGGCGCTGCAGTACTTC. Its translation: CASSYSGAALQYF.

The chain joins TRBV4-3 to TRBJ1-4; D might be TRBD1 (5 bases). The CDR3 spans 16 residues. The V gene's germline CDR1 is LGHNA and CDR2 YSLEER. V lost 1 base, J lost 4 bases, and 13 bases lay in between. The DNA of the CDR3 is TGCGCCAGCAGCCAAGGCAGGGAGGGTTATAATGAAAAACTGTTTTTT. This sequence encodes CASSQGREGYNEKLFF.

This chain uses TRBV4-2 with TRBJ2-3, with TRBD1 identical over 9 bases. This CDR3 region has 17 residues. The germline V gene has CDR1 LGHNA and CDR2 YNFKEQ. The V segment lost 2 bases and the J segment 5 bases; nucleotides outside the gene matches: 11. The CDR3 region is CASSQPRRGQGQDTQYF. CDR3 DNA sequence: TGTGCCAGCAGCCAACCGAGAAGAGGACAGGGGCAAGATACGCAGTATTTT.

The chain has TRBV28 and TRBJ2-2, with D perhaps matching TRBD1 (6 bases). In germline, CDR1 is MDHEN, CDR2 SYDVKM. The CDR3 runs 15 residues. Trimming pared 2 bases from V and 4 bases from J, leaving 11 bases between. CDR3 nucleotide sequence: TGTGCCAGCAGTTTAGGGCTAGGGGGCACCGGGGAGCTGTTTTTT. Protein: CASSLGLGGTGELFF.

The chain employs TRBV30 and TRBJ2-1; 7 bases align to TRBD2. The junction had 6 bases not matched to a gene; V was cut back by 3 bases and J by 4 bases. The CDR3 has 14 amino acids. Germline CDR1 GTSNPN, CDR2 SVGIG (reference sequence). CDR3 loop: CAWRASGFYNEQFF. In DNA, the CDR3 is TGTGCCTGGAGGGCTAGCGGCTTTTACAATGAGCAGTTCTTC.

V is TRBV7-8 and J is TRBJ1-1; D remains unclear. This CDR3 comprises 12 residues. V lost 2 bases, J lost 10 bases, and 11 bases lay in between. In germline, CDR1 is SGHVS, CDR2 FQNEAQ. In DNA, the CDR3 is TGTGCCAGCAGCTTACTCGAACGCGGAGCTTTCTTT. Translated: CASSLLERGAFF.

The chain employs TRBV28 and TRBJ2-7; D perhaps matches TRBD2 (5 bases). This CDR3 is 14 amino acids long. The V gene's germline CDR1 is MDHEN and CDR2 SYDVKM. The V and J ends lost 6 bases and 1 base respectively, with 13 bases between them. The DNA for the CDR3 is TGTGCCAGCAGGCTAGCAAAGTCTTCCTACGAGCAGTACTTC. It codes for CASRLAKSSYEQYF.

This sequence joins TRBV5-6 and TRBJ1-1, with 9 bases that match TRBD1. The CDR3 runs to 14 residues. CDR1 and CDR2 from the germline V gene are SGHDT and YYEEEE. With V trimmed by 3 bases and J by 5 bases, 5 bases remained unmatched. CDR3 nucleotide sequence: TGTGCCAGCAGCTGGCAGACAGGGGGGACTGAAGCTTTCTTT. Translated: CASSWQTGGTEAFF.

CDR3 loop: CASSEALASYNTGELFF. The CDR3 DNA is TGTGCCAGCAGTGAAGCGTTGGCTAGCTACAACACCGGGGAGCTGTTTTTT. The chain is built from TRBV2 and TRBJ2-2; D perhaps matches TRBD2 (5 bases). Trimming left V 0 bases short and J 2 bases short, with 13 bases between. CDR3 length: 17 residues. Germline lookup yields CDR1 SNHLY and CDR2 FYNNEI.

The V gene is TRBV12-5, the J gene TRBJ2-1, with TRBD2 as a possible D gene (6 bases). The V end lost 7 bases, the J end lost 4 bases, and 23 bases lay between the germline ends. The CDR3 is 17 amino acids. The germline CDR1 and CDR2 sequences are LGHNT and FRNRAP. The CDR3 sequence: CASAHPAGTLGYNEQFF. Written as DNA, the CDR3 is TGTGCTAGTGCCCACCCCGCCGGGACTCTGGGGTACAATGAGCAGTTCTTC.

This sequence joins TRBV6-1 and TRBJ2-5; 8 bases match TRBD2. The ends lost 5 bases at V and 2 bases at J; junction bases unmatched: 7. CDR1 MNHNS and CDR2 SASEGT come from the germline V gene. The CDR3 consists of 15 residues. The CDR3 protein is CASSTVGGGQETQYF. CDR3 coding DNA: TGTGCCAGCAGTACCGTCGGGGGGGGACAAGAGACCCAGTACTTC.

As regards this clone: One junction end does not reproduce the germline sequence, and a read error may be involved. The chain carries TRBV6-1 and TRBJ1-2; no reliable D call. Germline V gene data show CDR1 as MNHNS and CDR2 as SASEGT. The CDR3 is 12 amino acids. The CDR3: CVSEFGGRGYTF. The CDR3 nucleotides are TGTGTCAGCGAATTTGGAGGTAGGGGCTACACCTTC.

V usage is TRBV30 and J usage is TRBJ2-1, with D uncertain. This CDR3 comprises 11 residues. Trimming took 3 bases from V and 4 from J, leaving 4 bases between them. Germline assignment: CDR1 GTSNPN and CDR2 SVGIG (reference sequence). This chain's CDR3 is CAWSLYNEQFF. CDR3 nucleotides: TGTGCCTGGAGCCTTTACAATGAGCAGTTCTTC.

This clone was observed a handful of times. The chain links TRBV7-3 to TRBJ2-7; D is ambiguous. The CDR3 length is 14 residues. Per germline, CDR1 SGHTA and CDR2 FQGTGA. The V gene lost 2 bases and the J gene lost 0 bases, with 8 bases spanning the gap. The chain's CDR3 is CASSLEASSYEQYF. CDR3 DNA sequence: TGTGCCAGCAGCTTAGAGGCGAGCTCCTACGAGCAGTACTTC.

J is TRBJ2-7 and V is TRBV27; perhaps TRBD1 as D (5 bases). This CDR3 region has 15 residues. V was cut by 2 bases and J by 0 bases, with 11 bases left in between. Germline V gives CDR1 MNHEY, CDR2 SMNVEV (reference sequence). CDR3 sequence: CASSLDRQSSYEQYF. The DNA for the CDR3 is TGTGCCAGCAGTTTAGACAGACAAAGCTCCTACGAGCAGTACTTC.

This sequence joins TRBV28 and TRBJ2-7, with D uncertain. CDR1 and CDR2 from the germline V gene are MDHEN and SYDVKM. Trimming pared 3 bases from V and 0 bases from J, leaving 9 bases between. The CDR3 consists of 14 residues. The CDR3 DNA follows: TGTGCCAGCAGTTTTTCAGTAATCTCCTACGAGCAGTACTTC. The encoded protein is CASSFSVISYEQYF.

V is TRBV30 and J is TRBJ2-1; 7 nucleotides align to TRBD2. The CDR3 is 15 amino acids. Germline assignment: CDR1 GTSNPN and CDR2 SVGIG (reference sequence). The trim removed 3 bases at V and 4 bases at J, leaving 9 bases unmatched. The CDR3 here is CAWRSSGEGYNEQFF. DNA for the CDR3: TGTGCCTGGAGGTCCAGCGGGGAGGGGTACAATGAGCAGTTCTTC.